This record covers a single T cell receptor (beta chain). Its specific antigen is unknown. No base-level quality is on record; no much larger clone is a single base apart. Trimming removed 4 bases from V and 7 bases from J, leaving 15 bases between the germline ends. Sequences SGDLS (CDR1) and YYNGEE (CDR2) are obtained from the germline V gene. The CDR3 measures 15 amino acids from cysteine to phenylalanine. The entry retains the CDR3 DNA only, 45 bases that are in frame from base 1. The High Capacity cDNA Reverse Transcription Kit was used to reverse transcribe all of the isolated RNA, meaning that expressed TCRB transcripts were what got sequenced. Deep immunoSEQ sequencing was performed on naive, central memory and regulatory T cell samples, with an average of about 4 million total reads per sample. After sorted cells were lysed in RLT buffer, RNA was extracted with DNase-treated RNeasy Micro or Mini kits, with the choice depending on cell number. Each cell subset was processed separately to prevent cross-contamination, with patient and healthy donor samples processed together. The immunoSEQ multiplex PCR was used to amplify TCRB sequences from cDNA, yielding 87-bp fragments that span the CDR3 region. Sequencing of the amplicons was done on the Illumina HiSeq platform. For the original study's pipeline: PCR bias was corrected computationally using synthetic template baselines, and reads within Hamming distance 2 were collapsed, with unmergeable singletons discarded. Reads were aligned against IMGT so that V, D and J genes, CDR3 length and insertions or deletions at six rearrangement sites could be assigned. Within each subset, clonotype counts were normalized to the number of sorted cells before true diversity and Gini coefficients were calculated with the tcR R package. Repertoire sharing was quantified using the overlap coefficient calculated on TCRB nucleotide sequences. As a proxy for the pre-selection repertoire, out-of-frame TCRB sequences from naive cells were analyzed. The source is immuneACCESS, and TCRdb retained only in-frame sequences with V and J called. Part of the clones is not carried over; for the studies checked, unresolved V genes explain less than half of this, and the remainder is unexplained. That table is the source of V, J and clone size, and D and trimming were worked out from the DNA. The sample records around 250,000 clones, approximately 14% of which are singletons. 0.026% of the sample is in the top ten clones.

The entry originates in a study of beta chain features in type 1 diabetes (dated by TCRdb to 2017 to 2018). Notes on the research overall: No differences in mean age, gender distribution, total cell number or subset yield were found between patients and healthy donors. A total of 85 million to 140 million sorted cells were examined across all samples, and a strong correlation was observed between cell number per subset and RNA yield. The study compared TCRB repertoires of sorted circulating CD4+ T cell subsets between recently diagnosed type 1 diabetes patients and matched healthy donors. Whereas all 30 or so donors provided naive and central memory subsets, regulatory and stem cell-like memory subsets were isolated from just 8 patients and about eight healthy donors. Broad study findings and their caveats: In all four CD4+ subsets, TCRB CDR3 length was moderately but significantly shorter in type 1 diabetes patients. Patients with type 1 diabetes made fewer insertions and deleted more nucleotides at VDJ recombination sites, implying thymic rearrangement abnormalities. HLA sub-analyses involved small numbers of individuals, so any influence of HLA type on TCRB rearrangement remained unresolved. Because cDNA was sequenced instead of genomic DNA, activated cells with high expression could be over-represented, although the groups did not differ in activation or CD3 levels. Shorter templates might be favored by PCR, yet because patient and control samples were amplified and corrected together, any such skew would affect both groups equally. The naive, central memory and regulatory TCRB repertoires appeared to resemble one another more closely among patients than among healthy donors.

From each donor, a single peripheral blood sample of around 0.12 L on average was drawn into heparinised tubes. Using a panel that included CD45RO, CCR7, CD25, CD127, CD95 and CD27, naive, central memory, regulatory and stem cell-like memory CD4+ T cells were sorted on a BD FACSAria II. All sorted populations exceeded 95% purity. PBMCs were isolated right away by Lymphoprep density gradient centrifugation and were stained directly, without culture. So that batch effects would be minimized, each experiment stained and sorted samples in pairs, pairing one healthy donor with one patient. In this chain, TRBV9 is recombined with TRBJ1-6, with no confident D gene call. The TCR was taken from a woman in her 40s in good health. Sequences were obtained from naive CD4+ T cells from blood. The intended sense of this specimen's cell subset or site label: true naive CD4+ T cells. The CDR3 loop reads CASSPRPGRNSPLHF. The DNA sequence is as follows: TGTGCCAGCAGCCCCCGGCCTGGGAGGAATTCACCCCTCCACTTT. With the rest looked up from the reference TRBV9 and TRBJ1-6 genes rather than sequenced, the full variable domain is DSGVTQTPKHLITATGQRVTLRCSPRSGDLSVYWYQQSLDQGLQFLIQYYNGEERAKGNILERFSAQQFPDLHSELNLSSLELGDSALYFCASSPRPGRNSPLHFGNGTRLTVT.